This passage covers 19 T cell receptor beta chains from one sample sequenced in a study of regulatory T cells in long-lasting Graves disease. Arm-PCR of CDR3 regions and iRepertoire HTBI primers were the basis on which TCR beta libraries were built. MiXCR, run by TCRdb on the multiplex PCR reads, gives a single entry per CDR3 protein. Of a few hundred thousand distinct CDR3 sequences in the sample, 15% to 20% are singletons; the top ten hold 14%. Time point defined: newly diagnosed GD, antithyroid drugs for less than 3 months. The authors made the TCR library using RNA they extracted from PBMCs. The data were also submitted as part of a second study, on T cells in Graves' hyperthyroidism and ophthalmopathy.

Here the sequenced sample was peripheral blood mononuclear cells (PBMCs), taken at new diagnosis, from a patient treated with antithyroid drugs. The receptors here all came from a woman in her thirties with Graves disease.

As regards this clonotype: At one end the junction does not follow the germline gene, possibly because of a read error. The chain recombines TRBV5-1 with TRBJ2-7, with 9 bases fitting TRBD2. The CDR3 has 14 amino acids. From germline, CDR1 is SGHRS and CDR2 YFSETQ. In nucleotides, the CDR3 is TGTGCCAGCAGCTCCAATAGCGGGGGAGCCGAGCAGTACTTC. Protein product: CASSSNSGGAEQYF.

This clonotype was seen a handful of times. The chain combines TRBV5-5 with TRBJ2-1; D gene uncertain. The CDR3 loop spans 15 amino acids. Germline-derived CDR1 and CDR2 are SGHKS and YYEKEE (reference sequence). The germline V and J ends were trimmed by 5 bases and 0 bases, with 12 bases remaining between them. CDR3 in amino acids: CASSSDPSSYNEQFF. In nucleotides, the CDR3 is TGTGCCAGCAGTTCAGACCCCAGCTCCTACAATGAGCAGTTCTTC.

The chain has TRBV7-6 and TRBJ2-7; TRBD1 aligns across 8 bases. The CDR3 extends over 15 amino acids. V trimming: 6 bases; J trimming: 2 bases; junction bases outside the gene matches: 9. The germline V gene encodes CDR1 SGHVS and CDR2 FNYEAQ. CDR3: CASSFGTGLTYEQYF. The DNA of the CDR3 is TGTGCCAGCAGTTTCGGGACAGGCTTAACCTACGAGCAGTACTTC.

This clonotype was detected ten times or more. This chain connects TRBV20-1 to TRBJ1-5; maybe TRBD1 (5 bases). This CDR3 comprises 14 residues. Deletions cut 3 bases from V and 0 bases from J, with 9 bases between. The germline V gene has CDR1 DFQATT and CDR2 SNEGSKA (reference sequence). The CDR3 loop is CSARVGASNQPQHF. For the CDR3, the DNA is TGCAGTGCTAGGGTTGGGGCTAGCAATCAGCCCCAGCATTTT.

This clonotype appeared many times. The V gene is TRBV19, the J gene TRBJ2-4; D might be TRBD1 or TRBD2, each matching 5 bases. V was trimmed by 4 bases and J by 6 bases, leaving 13 bases between them. The germline V gene has CDR1 LNHDA and CDR2 SQIVND (reference sequence). The CDR3 loop spans 14 amino acids. CDR3 bases: TGTGCCAGTAGTAACCCGGGACGGAGAAACATTCAGTACTTC. Protein: CASSNPGRRNIQYF.

A remark on this clonotype: A single base is all that separates this from a far larger clone, so a read error is likely. V gene TRBV20-1 combines with J gene TRBJ2-1; D remains ambiguous. CDR1 DFQATT and CDR2 SNEGSKA come from the germline V gene (reference sequence). CDR3 length equals 13 residues. Trimming removed 4 bases at V and 10 bases at J, with 17 bases between. CDR3 DNA sequence: TGCAGTGCTACCAACCTACTGCGAGGCGAGCAGTTCTTC. It yields the protein CSATNLLRGEQFF.

This clonotype was detected many times. The chain employs TRBV5-1 and TRBJ1-1, with D perhaps TRBD1 (5 bases). The CDR3 totals 14 residues. Between the trimmed V and J ends, which lost 7 bases and 0 bases, there was a span of 13 bases. The germline CDR1 and CDR2 sequences are SGHRS and YFSETQ. CDR3 nucleotide sequence: TGCGCCAGCTGCCTTGGGGGGATGAACACTGAAGCTTTCTTT. Protein product: CASCLGGMNTEAFF. The whole variable domain, remainder taken from reference TRBV5-1 and TRBJ1-1, is KAGVTQTPRYLIKTRGQQVTLSCSPISGHRSVSWYQQTPGQGLQFLFEYFSETQRNKGNFPGRFSGRQFSNSRSEMNVSTLELGDSALYLCASCLGGMNTEAFFGQGTRLTVV.

There are many counts of this clonotype. The CDR3 DNA reads as TGTGCCACCTCGGGGGGCGTAGGGGCGTTGGAGACCCAGTACTTC. As protein: CATSGGVGALETQYF. This chain links TRBV12-3 or TRBV12-4 with TRBJ2-5, with D perhaps TRBD2 (7 bases). The CDR3 totals 15 residues. V was cut by 10 bases and J by 5 bases, with 23 bases left in between.

The gene calls are TRBV20-1 and TRBJ2-3, with unresolved D. The CDR3 has 15 amino acids. The germline gives CDR1 DFQATT, CDR2 SNEGSKA (reference sequence). V lost 0 bases and J 1 base, leaving 11 bases between the germline ends. CDR3 sequence reads: CSAREGIWGTDTQYF. CDR3 DNA sequence: TGCAGTGCTAGAGAGGGGATTTGGGGCACAGATACGCAGTATTTT.

This clonotype came up many times. The chain recombines TRBV20-1 with TRBJ1-1, with no clear D. The CDR3 totals 14 residues. From germline, CDR1 is DFQATT and CDR2 SNEGSKA (reference sequence). V shed 5 bases and J shed 4 bases, with 17 bases lying between them. The CDR3 loop is CSAANLGFTTEAFF. Written as DNA, the CDR3 is TGCAGTGCTGCCAACCTCGGCTTCACCACTGAAGCTTTCTTT.

V is TRBV12-3 or TRBV12-4 and J is TRBJ2-1; D might be TRBD1 (5 bases). Deletions cut 2 bases from V and 5 bases from J, with 7 bases between. The CDR3 covers 13 residues. CDR3 protein: CASSLLGHNEQFF. As DNA, the CDR3 is TGTGCCAGCAGTTTACTGGGGCACAATGAGCAGTTCTTC.

This clonotype was counted at least ten times. The chain links TRBV29-1 to TRBJ1-2; no reliable D call. Trimming took 4 bases from V and 6 from J, leaving 15 bases between them. The CDR3 totals 13 residues. Germline CDR1 reads SQVTM; CDR2 reads ANQGSEA. CDR3 DNA: TGCAGCGTTGTAAGCGTGGCAAGGAATGGCTACACCTTC. It yields the protein CSVVSVARNGYTF.

The chain combines TRBV2 with TRBJ1-3, with 8 bases that match TRBD1. Trimming at V came to 7 bases and at J to 5 bases, leaving 13 bases not matched to a gene. The CDR3 length is 16 residues. From germline, CDR1 is SNHLY and CDR2 FYNNEI. The chain's CDR3 is CASMVNTGTGRNTIYF. The CDR3 coding sequence is TGTGCCAGCATGGTGAACACCGGGACAGGTAGAAACACCATATATTTT.

In this sample, this clonotype turned up many times. The chain carries TRBV10-3 and TRBJ1-1; TRBD1 aligns across 7 bases. With 6 bases clipped from V and 1 base from J, the junction kept 2 bases outside the gene matches. CDR3 length: 13 residues. Germline CDR1 ENHRY, CDR2 SYGVKD. The CDR3 DNA is TGTGCCATCAGGGGGACAGAGAACACTGAAGCTTTCTTT. It specifies CAIRGTENTEAFF.

This clonotype has at least ten counts. The V gene is TRBV20-1, the J gene TRBJ2-3; the D gene is possibly TRBD2 (7 bases). Trimming cost V 4 bases and J 3 bases, with 14 bases left between them. This CDR3 has 14 amino acids. The germline V gene encodes CDR1 DFQATT and CDR2 SNEGSKA (reference sequence). CDR3 amino acids: CSANEGGRTDTQYF. The CDR3 region has the DNA TGCAGTGCTAACGAGGGGGGGCGGACAGATACGCAGTATTTT.

Concerning this clonotype itself: This may come from a read error, since a much larger clone is one base off. The chain links TRBV6-2 or TRBV6-3 to TRBJ2-1, with D tentatively TRBD2 (5 bases). Germline V CDR1 and CDR2: MNHEY, SVGEGT. This CDR3 has 15 amino acids. Trimming removed 0 bases from V and 5 bases from J, with 11 bases in between. The CDR3 DNA is TGTGCCAGCAGTTACTCGTGGGAGTCCCACAATGAGCAGTTCTTC. It specifies CASSYSWESHNEQFF.

At least ten counts were recorded for this clonotype. The rearrangement joins TRBV15 to TRBJ1-1, with no clear D. With 6 bases removed from V and 0 bases from J, the gap between germline ends came to 11 bases. CDR1 LNHNV and CDR2 YYDKDF come from the germline V gene (reference sequence). The CDR3 sequence is 14 residues long. The CDR3: CATSRKVLNTEAFF. In DNA form, the CDR3 reads TGTGCCACCAGTAGGAAAGTCCTGAACACTGAAGCTTTCTTT.

The genes are TRBV20-1 and TRBJ1-1; D is ambiguous. The CDR3 is 15 residues long. Deletions cut 3 bases from V and 0 bases from J, with 14 bases between. Germline values: CDR1 DFQATT, CDR2 SNEGSKA (reference sequence). The CDR3 DNA reads as TGCAGTGCTAGGCCCGGTGGGATGGTGAACACTGAAGCTTTCTTT. This codes for CSARPGGMVNTEAFF.

This clonotype was observed at least ten times. This sequence joins TRBV27 and TRBJ2-3; TRBD1 aligns across 9 bases. With V trimmed by 4 bases and J by 4 bases, 9 bases remained unmatched. CDR1 is MNHEY, CDR2 SMNVEV, per germline (reference sequence). This CDR3 has 16 residues. Here the CDR3 DNA reads TGTGCCAGCAGTTGGCTCCCGGGACAGGGATCAGATACGCAGTATTTT. Translating it yields CASSWLPGQGSDTQYF.